This T cell receptor beta chain originates from a study of regulatory T cells. Primers: 52 TRBV forward and 13 TRBJ reverse. Only in-frame clones appear in the TCRdb table, and some are missing; sequencing was by immunoSEQ multiplex PCR. The sample has over 25,000 clones; around 90% are singletons. Whole-study findings and limits: Hydrophobic residues at CDR3 positions 6 and 7 were enriched in conventional CD4+ T cells of CD3G-deficient patients.

Turning to this clone: Its antigen is unknown.

The germline V gene has CDR1 MNHEY and CDR2 SVGAGI. Trimming left V 11 bases short and J 3 bases short, with 16 bases between. The CDR3 runs to 13 residues. The rearrangement uses TRBV6-5 and TRBJ1-1, with D possibly matching TRBD1 (5 bases). The clonotype comes from a person between 18 and 30 years old with CD3G deficiency. Sequencing was performed on conventional CD4+ T cells sorted from blood. The CDR3 DNA follows: TGTGCCTCCCTTGGGGGACGGTACACTGAAGCTTTCTTT. Translating it yields CASLGGRYTEAFF.